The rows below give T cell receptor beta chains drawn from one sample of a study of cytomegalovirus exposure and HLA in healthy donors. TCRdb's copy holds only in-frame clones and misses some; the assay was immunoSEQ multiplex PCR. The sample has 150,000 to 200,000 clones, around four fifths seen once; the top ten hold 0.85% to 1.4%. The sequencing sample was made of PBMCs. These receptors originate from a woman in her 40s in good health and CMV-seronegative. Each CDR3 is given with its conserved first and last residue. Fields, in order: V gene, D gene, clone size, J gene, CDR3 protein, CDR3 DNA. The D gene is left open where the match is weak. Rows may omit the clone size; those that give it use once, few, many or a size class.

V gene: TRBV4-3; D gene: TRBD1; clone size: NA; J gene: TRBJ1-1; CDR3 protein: CASSQGDRNTEAFF; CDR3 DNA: TGCGCCAGCAGCCAAGGGGACAGGAACACTGAAGCTTTCTTT
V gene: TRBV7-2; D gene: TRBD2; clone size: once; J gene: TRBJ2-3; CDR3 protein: CASSLAGAWTDTQYF; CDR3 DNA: TGTGCCAGCAGCCTAGCGGGAGCCTGGACAGATACGCAGTATTTT
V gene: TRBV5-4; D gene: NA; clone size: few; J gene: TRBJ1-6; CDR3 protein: CASSLAPGRGAFNSPLHF; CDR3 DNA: TGTGCCAGCAGCTTGGCCCCGGGTCGGGGGGCCTTTAATTCACCCCTCCACTTT
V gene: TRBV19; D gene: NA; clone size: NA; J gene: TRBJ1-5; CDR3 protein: CASVKGGANQPQHF; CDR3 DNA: TGTGCCAGCGTCAAGGGGGGGGCGAATCAGCCCCAGCATTTT
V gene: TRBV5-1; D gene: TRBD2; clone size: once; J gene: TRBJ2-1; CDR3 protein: CASSLDGGGYEQFF; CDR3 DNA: TGCGCCAGCAGCTTGGACGGGGGAGGGTATGAGCAGTTCTTC
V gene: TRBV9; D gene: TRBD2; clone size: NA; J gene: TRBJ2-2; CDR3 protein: CASSGGGGNTGELFF; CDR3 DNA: TGTGCCAGCAGCGGCGGGGGGGGTAACACCGGGGAGCTGTTTTTT
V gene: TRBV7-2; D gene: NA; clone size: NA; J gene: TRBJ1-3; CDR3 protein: CASSSGDRFSGNTIYF; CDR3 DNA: TGTGCCAGCAGCTCAGGGGACCGATTCTCTGGAAACACCATATATTTT
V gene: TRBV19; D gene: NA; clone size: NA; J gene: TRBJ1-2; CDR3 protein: CASSVPGHLPYGYTF; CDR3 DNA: TGTGCCAGTAGCGTCCCGGGACACCTCCCCTATGGCTACACCTTC
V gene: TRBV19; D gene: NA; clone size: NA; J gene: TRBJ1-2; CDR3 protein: CASSIEQSNYGYTF; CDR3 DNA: TGTGCCAGTAGTATAGAACAGTCGAACTATGGCTACACCTTC
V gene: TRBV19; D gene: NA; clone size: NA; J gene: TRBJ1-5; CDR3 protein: CASSINSYSNQPQHF; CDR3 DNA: TGTGCCAGTAGTATAAACAGTTATAGCAATCAGCCCCAGCATTTT
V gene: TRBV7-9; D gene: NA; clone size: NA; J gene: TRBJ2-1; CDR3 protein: CASSFSGSYNEQFF; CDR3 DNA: TGTGCCAGCAGCTTTAGCGGCTCCTACAATGAGCAGTTCTTC
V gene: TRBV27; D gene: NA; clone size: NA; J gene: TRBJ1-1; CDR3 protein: CASSAHRDFLVAFF; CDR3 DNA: TGTGCCAGCAGTGCCCATCGGGACTTTCTGGTAGCTTTCTTT
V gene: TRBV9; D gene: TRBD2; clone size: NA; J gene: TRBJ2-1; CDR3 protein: CASSAGRGTSGRGSYNEQFF; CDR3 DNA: TGTGCCAGCAGCGCAGGCCGTGGGACTAGCGGGAGGGGCTCCTACAATGAGCAGTTCTTC
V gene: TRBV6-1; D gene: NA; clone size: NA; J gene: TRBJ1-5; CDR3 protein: CASSDPPQGQHF; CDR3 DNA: TGTGCCAGCAGTGACCCCCCCCAGGGCCAGCATTTT
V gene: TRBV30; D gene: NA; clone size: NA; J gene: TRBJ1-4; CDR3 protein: CAWSGGSEKLFF; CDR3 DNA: TGTGCCTGGAGTGGAGGTTCCGAAAAACTGTTTTTT
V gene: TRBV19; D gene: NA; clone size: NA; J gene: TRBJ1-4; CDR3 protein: CASSIAAGSNEKLFF; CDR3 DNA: TGTGCCAGTAGTATAGCCGCAGGATCTAATGAAAAACTGTTTTTT
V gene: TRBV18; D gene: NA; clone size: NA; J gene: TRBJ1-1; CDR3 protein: CASSPPMTPNTEAFF; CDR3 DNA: TGTGCCAGCTCACCACCGATGACACCAAACACTGAAGCTTTCTTT
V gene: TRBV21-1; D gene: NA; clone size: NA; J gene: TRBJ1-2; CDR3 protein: CASSKVDFF; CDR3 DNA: TGTGCCAGCAGCAAAGTGGACTTCTTC
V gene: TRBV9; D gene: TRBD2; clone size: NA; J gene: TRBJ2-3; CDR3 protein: CASSRSGSTDTQYF; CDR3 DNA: TGTGCCAGCAGCCGTAGCGGGAGCACAGATACGCAGTATTTT
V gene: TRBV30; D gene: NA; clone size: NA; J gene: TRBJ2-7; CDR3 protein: CAWSVGAGTYEQYF; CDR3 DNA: TGTGCCTGGAGTGTCGGGGCGGGAACCTACGAGCAGTACTTC
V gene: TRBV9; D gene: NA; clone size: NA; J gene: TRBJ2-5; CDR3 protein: CASSVAPVGAGETQYF; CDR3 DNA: TGTGCCAGCAGCGTAGCCCCCGTAGGGGCTGGGGAGACCCAGTACTTC
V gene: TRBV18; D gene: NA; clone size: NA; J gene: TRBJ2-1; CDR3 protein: CASSPPPSFRFYNEQFF; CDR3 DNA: TGTGCCAGCTCACCACCGCCAAGCTTTCGATTCTACAATGAGCAGTTCTTC
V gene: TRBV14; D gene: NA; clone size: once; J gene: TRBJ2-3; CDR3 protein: CASSQSTRGVTDTQYF; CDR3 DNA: TGTGCCAGCAGCCAATCCACCCGAGGCGTCACAGATACGCAGTATTTT
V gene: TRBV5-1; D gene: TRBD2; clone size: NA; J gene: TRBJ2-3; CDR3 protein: CASSPRSGASTDTQYF; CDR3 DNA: TGCGCCAGCAGCCCTCGGAGCGGGGCTAGCACAGATACGCAGTATTTT
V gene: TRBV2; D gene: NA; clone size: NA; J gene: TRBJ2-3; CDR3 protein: CASNRVSVADTQYF; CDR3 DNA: TGTGCCAGCAACCGGGTGTCGGTAGCAGATACGCAGTATTTT
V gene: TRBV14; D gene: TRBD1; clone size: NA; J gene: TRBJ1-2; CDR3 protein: CASSRTGTGGNGYTF; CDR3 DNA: TGTGCCAGCAGCCGGACCGGGACAGGGGGAAATGGCTACACCTTC
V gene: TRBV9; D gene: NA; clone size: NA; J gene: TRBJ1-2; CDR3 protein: CASSVGQGKSYTF; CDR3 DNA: TGTGCCAGCAGCGTCGGGCAGGGGAAGAGCTACACCTTC
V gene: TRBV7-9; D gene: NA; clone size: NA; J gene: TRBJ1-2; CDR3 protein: CSSSFEGHGYTF; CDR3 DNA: TGTTCCAGCAGCTTTGAGGGCCATGGCTACACCTTC
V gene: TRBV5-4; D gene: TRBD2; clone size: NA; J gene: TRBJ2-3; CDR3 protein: CASSTGLADTDTQYF; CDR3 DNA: TGTGCCAGCAGCACAGGACTAGCGGACACAGATACGCAGTATTTT